The clone carrying this T cell receptor (beta chain) occurred a few times. Antigen unknown. The data derive from a study of neurological immune-mediated disorders. Across the study: Multiple sclerosis patients numbered some 35, of whom about 31 were relapsing-remitting and 3 secondary progressive. Study results and caveats: Multiple sclerosis, the disease with the least TCR clonal expansion, fell below healthy controls, whereas HTLV-1-associated myelopathy showed the most.

Trimming removed 3 bases from V and 2 bases from J, with 13 bases in between. Germline CDR1 is DFQATT and CDR2 is SNEGSKA (reference sequence). The CDR3 consists of 14 residues. cDNA synthesis was performed by 5'RACE with 10-nucleotide random UMIs. A single record per CDR3 protein comes from TCRdb applying MiXCR to the 5' RACE reads. The sample lists fewer than 60,000 distinct CDR3 sequences, 3% to 4% occurring once. V and J are TRBV20-1 and TRBJ1-2; the D gene is possibly TRBD1 (6 bases). The TCR originated in a man in his sixties with multiple sclerosis. Sequenced sample: PBMCs. The CDR3 DNA is TGCAGTGCTAGGTCAGGGGACGTAAACTATGGCTACACCTTC. Translation gives CSARSGDVNYGYTF.